This record covers a single T cell receptor beta chain. There are 13 residues in the CDR3. V gave up 2 bases and J gave up 3 bases, with 11 bases separating them. The germline gives CDR1 SQVTM, CDR2 ANQGSEA. These data belong to a study of cytomegalovirus exposure and HLA in healthy donors. The PCR ran on 60 Vbeta and 13 Jbeta primers. Sequencing was performed with immunoSEQ multiplex PCR; in TCRdb, only in-frame clones are kept and a portion is missing. This sample has about 260,000 clones, with 84% found just once. Material: PBMCs. V gene TRBV29-1 combines with J gene TRBJ2-7, with D possibly matching TRBD2 (5 bases). This TCR was recovered from a woman between 40 and 50 years old in good health and CMV-seropositive. The CDR3 spells CSVERGPDYEQYF. CDR3 DNA: TGCAGCGTTGAAAGAGGGCCGGACTACGAGCAGTACTTC.